The source of this T cell receptor beta chain is a study of T cell responses to AZD1222 COVID-19 vaccine. Study in general: Analyses pooled second doses at about 4 or about 12 weeks. Study-level results: Clonal diversity may have been underestimated, and the donors were mostly white British, with more females than males. The number of AZD1222 recipients seropositive at baseline was only five or six. Of spike-specific TCRs, nearly half reportedly target regions left unmutated in variants.

The method was immunoSEQ multiplex PCR; TCRdb's version includes in-frame clones alone and lacks a portion of them. The table records 200,000 or so clones, about 92% of them present only once. Germline V gives CDR1 MDHEN, CDR2 SYDVKM. The CDR3 sequence is 13 residues long. Trimming cost V 7 bases and J 3 bases, with 12 bases left between them. This clone has a single count. The antigen remains undetermined. The source is an adult in good health. This chain links TRBV28 with TRBJ1-2; no firm D call. The sample consisted of peripheral blood, taken on day 0 of AZD1222 vaccination. The chain's CDR3 is CASTSGFDYGYTF. The DNA for the CDR3 is TGTGCCAGCACCTCAGGTTTCGACTATGGCTACACCTTC.